Listed here are 24 T cell receptor beta chains from one sample, sequenced in a study of blood T cells in healthy people across ages. Alongside a J-beta primer mix, a sample-barcoded 5' primer served in a second PCR lasting about 7 to 12 cycles. TCRdb reprocessed the 5' RACE reads with MiXCR, giving one entry per CDR3 protein. The sample shows around 800,000 distinct CDR3 sequences, about 55% of them seen only once. Sequences were obtained from blood. These TCRs come from a man older than 75 in good health.

The chain links TRBV2 to TRBJ1-6; TRBD1 matches at 8 bases. The germline V gene encodes CDR1 SNHLY and CDR2 FYNNEI. V shed 7 bases, J shed 7 bases, and the junction held 6 bases outside the gene matches. The CDR3 has 14 amino acids. CDR3 in DNA: TGTGCCAGCATTTTCGACAGGGGAAATTCACCCCTCCACTTT. It encodes CASIFDRGNSPLHF.

This chain links TRBV10-3 with TRBJ2-2, with 9 positions matching TRBD2. V shed 10 bases and J 4 bases; nucleotides not matched to a gene: 13. The germline V gene has CDR1 ENHRY and CDR2 SYGVKD. This CDR3 has 16 amino acids. Here the CDR3 reads CATADPGLASTGELFF. The DNA of the CDR3 is TGTGCCACCGCAGATCCGGGACTAGCAAGCACCGGGGAGCTGTTTTTT.

The chain recombines TRBV14 with TRBJ2-4; D ambiguous. The J call is in doubt because the DNA end fits TRBJ2-5 better. This CDR3 is 12 amino acids long. The germline V gene encodes CDR1 SGHDN and CDR2 FVKESK. The CDR3 region is CASSHSRETQYF. CDR3 nucleotides: TGTGCCAGCAGCCATTCCAGGGAGACCCAGTACTTC.

The gene calls are TRBV6-1 and TRBJ2-1; D is possibly TRBD1 (6 bases). The V end lost 5 bases, the J end lost 3 bases, and 14 bases lay between the germline ends. The CDR3 is 15 residues long. CDR1 is MNHNS and CDR2 is SASEGT in the germline V gene. The CDR3: CASSTGTGIYNEQFF. The CDR3 DNA reads TGTGCCAGCAGTACAGGGACGGGTATCTACAATGAGCAGTTCTTC.

This clonotype has at least ten counts. The chain combines TRBV4-1 with TRBJ2-6, with D unclear. Germline assignment: CDR1 MGHRA and CDR2 YSYEKL. Deletions cut 6 bases from V and 0 bases from J, with 9 bases between. The CDR3 is made up of 15 amino acids. In DNA form, the CDR3 reads TGCGCCAGCAGAGACCCTTTCTCTGGGGCCAACGTCCTGACTTTC. Translation: CASRDPFSGANVLTF.

This sequence joins TRBV6-1 and TRBJ2-1; 9 bases are shared with TRBD2. This CDR3 is built from 15 residues. The germline gives CDR1 MNHNS, CDR2 SASEGT. Trimming cost V 6 bases and J 6 bases; bases outside gene matches: 9. CDR3 sequence reads: CASRGLATTLNEQFF. As DNA, the CDR3 is TGTGCCAGCAGAGGACTAGCGACCACACTCAATGAGCAGTTCTTC.

This sequence joins TRBV11-2 and TRBJ2-1; 7 bases agree with TRBD1. The CDR3 is made up of 14 amino acids. V gave up 4 bases and J gave up 5 bases; unmatched junction bases: 5. Per the germline V gene, CDR1 is SGHAT and CDR2 is FQNNGV. CDR3 in amino acids: CASSYRGFNNEQFF. The CDR3 region has the DNA TGTGCCAGCAGCTACAGGGGCTTTAACAATGAGCAGTTCTTC. Variable domain in full (rest from reference TRBV11-2 and TRBJ2-1): EAGVAQSPRYKIIEKRQSVAFWCNPISGHATLYWYQQILGQGPKLLIQFQNNGVVDDSQLPKDRFSAERLKGVDSTLKIQPAKLEDSAVYLCASSYRGFNNEQFFGPGTRLTVL.

This clonotype was seen more than once but under ten times. The CDR3 sequence is CASRDNTRSYEQYF. Here the CDR3 DNA reads TGTGCCAGCAGAGACAATACTCGGTCTTACGAGCAGTACTTC. This chain connects TRBV6-1 to TRBJ2-7; D remains unclear. CDR1 is MNHNS and CDR2 is SASEGT in the germline V gene. The CDR3 extends over 14 amino acids. V was pared by 6 bases and J by 4 bases, with 16 bases between.

This clonotype came up once. At one end the junction does not follow the germline gene, possibly because of a read error. The chain couples TRBV7-6 to TRBJ2-5; 10 nucleotides match TRBD1. The CDR3 length is 15 residues. Germline values: CDR1 SGHVS, CDR2 FNYEAQ. This CDR3 is CASSARQGAAYEQYF. Written as DNA, the CDR3 is TGTGCCAGCAGCGCCCGACAGGGGGCGGCCTACGAGCAGTACTTT.

The chain recombines TRBV5-4 with TRBJ2-7; D perhaps matches TRBD1 (6 bases). The V end was cut by 3 bases, the J end by 7 bases, with 14 bases between. The CDR3 consists of 13 residues. CDR1 and CDR2 (germline): SGHNT, YYREEE (reference sequence). The CDR3 loop reads CASSSGDVWEQYF. In DNA form, the CDR3 reads TGTGCCAGCAGCTCAGGGGACGTCTGGGAGCAGTACTTC.

The DNA for the CDR3 is TGTGCCAGCAGTCGAACTAACCCCGGGGAGCTGTTTTTT. Its protein product is CASSRTNPGELFF. J is TRBJ2-2 and V is TRBV28; unclear D gene. This CDR3 has 13 residues. The germline V and J ends were trimmed by 5 bases and 6 bases, with 10 bases remaining between them. Per the germline V gene, CDR1 is MDHEN and CDR2 is SYDVKM.

This clonotype was recorded once. The rearrangement uses TRBV14 and TRBJ2-5; no clear D gene. Germline CDR1 is SGHDN and CDR2 is FVKESK. V lost 2 bases and J lost 9, with 13 bases in between. This CDR3 has 13 residues. CDR3 DNA sequence: TGTGCCAGCAGCCAATATGGCGGTACCGCCCAGTACTTC. Protein product: CASSQYGGTAQYF. The full variable domain, its missing parts supplied by reference TRBV14 and TRBJ2-5, is EAGVTQFPSHSVIEKGQTVTLRCDPISGHDNLYWYRRVMGKEIKFLLHFVKESKQDESGMPNNRFLAERTGGTYSTLKVQPAELEDSGVYFCASSQYGGTAQYFGPGTRLLVL.

The chain joins TRBV10-3 to TRBJ1-5; D unclear. Between the trimmed V and J ends, which lost 3 bases and 2 bases, there was a span of 8 bases. This CDR3 has 14 residues. CDR1 is ENHRY and CDR2 is SYGVKD in the germline V gene. The CDR3 DNA sequence: TGTGCCATCAGTGATAGTGGGGGCAATCAGCCCCAGCATTTT. Its protein product is CAISDSGGNQPQHF.

This clonotype has just a few counts. The gene calls are TRBV5-1 and TRBJ2-3; D gene ambiguous. Germline CDR1 SGHRS, CDR2 YFSETQ. V was cut by 5 bases and J by 4 bases, with 11 bases left in between. The CDR3 is made up of 13 amino acids. CDR3 bases: TGCGCCAGCAGGGAGACCAACCCAGATACGCAGTATTTT. Its protein is CASRETNPDTQYF.

This clonotype was observed a few times. The rearrangement joins TRBV10-2 to TRBJ1-1; tentatively, D is TRBD1 (6 bases). Germline assignment: CDR1 WSHSY and CDR2 SAAADI. This CDR3 has 13 residues. V was trimmed by 10 bases and J by 6 bases, leaving 18 bases between them. The DNA of the CDR3 is TGCGCCACCTTAGACAGGAAGGCCGCTGAAGCTTTCTTT. It specifies CATLDRKAAEAFF.

This clonotype showed up just a few times. V is TRBV4-1 and J is TRBJ1-4; no reliable D call. Germline lookup yields CDR1 MGHRA and CDR2 YSYEKL. The V end was cut by 0 bases, the J end by 7 bases, with 12 bases between. CDR3 length: 15 residues. The CDR3 loop is CASSQDDEGSEKLFF. The CDR3 region has the DNA TGCGCCAGCAGCCAAGATGACGAAGGGAGTGAAAAACTGTTTTTT.

This clonotype was observed a few times. V usage is TRBV5-1 and J usage is TRBJ2-3; 8 nucleotides align to TRBD1. The CDR3 contains 15 residues. CDR1 is SGHRS and CDR2 is YFSETQ in the germline V gene. With V trimmed by 1 base and J by 7 bases, 8 bases remained unmatched. In DNA, the CDR3 is TGCGCCAGCAGCTTGTCCGGACAGGGCTTTAATACGCAGTATTTT. It translates to CASSLSGQGFNTQYF. Variable domain in full (rest from reference TRBV5-1 and TRBJ2-3): KAGVTQTPRYLIKTRGQQVTLSCSPISGHRSVSWYQQTPGQGLQFLFEYFSETQRNKGNFPGRFSGRQFSNSRSEMNVSTLELGDSALYLCASSLSGQGFNTQYFGPGTRLTVL.

This sequence joins TRBV9 and TRBJ2-4, with 16 bases lining up with TRBD2. Germline V gene sequence: CDR1 SGDLS, CDR2 YYNGEE. V dropped 3 bases and J dropped 1; count of bases not matched to a gene: 4. CDR3 length: 18 amino acids. CDR3 nucleotide sequence: TGTGCCAGCAGCGCCGGGACTAGCGGGAGGGTGGCCAAAAACATTCAGTACTTC. It specifies CASSAGTSGRVAKNIQYF.

As regards this clonotype: Being one base from a much bigger clone, this may be a read error. The V gene is TRBV3-1, the J gene TRBJ2-1, with D possibly TRBD2 on 6 matching bases. The DNA matches TRBJ2-7 better at its end, which makes the J call doubtful. CDR3 length equals 15 residues. CDR1 and CDR2 from the germline V gene are LGHDT and YNNKEL (reference sequence). CDR3 sequence reads: CASSLQTGRYNEQYF. The CDR3 DNA follows: TGTGCCAGCAGCCTCCAAACCGGGAGATACAATGAGCAGTACTTC.

The chain recombines TRBV25-1 with TRBJ1-2, with 7 positions matching TRBD1. V was clipped by 6 bases and J by 2 bases; unmatched bases: 6. The CDR3 has 14 amino acids. The germline V gene encodes CDR1 MGHDK and CDR2 SYGVNS. The CDR3 bases are TGTGCCAGCAGGATGACAGGGAGGAACTATGGCTACACCTTC. Translating gives CASRMTGRNYGYTF.

This chain connects TRBV12-3 or TRBV12-4 to TRBJ2-5, with 9 bases lining up with TRBD1. The V segment lost 2 bases and the J segment 0 bases; nucleotides outside the gene matches: 4. The CDR3 totals 16 residues. The CDR3 DNA reads as TGTGCCAGCAGTTTAAAAGACAGGGGGAACCAAGAGACCCAGTACTTC. Translating it yields CASSLKDRGNQETQYF.

There are a few counts of this clonotype. The chain links TRBV20-1 to TRBJ2-6; tentative D call: TRBD1 (6 bases). CDR1 and CDR2 from the germline V gene are DFQATT and SNEGSKA (reference sequence). The CDR3 covers 18 residues. Trimming pared 1 base from V and 0 bases from J, leaving 16 bases between. As DNA, the CDR3 is TGCAGTGCTAGAGGAAGACAGGCCACAGTCTCTGGGGCCAACGTCCTGACTTTC. Residues: CSARGRQATVSGANVLTF.

Comment on this clonotype: A much larger clone differs by one base, so this may be a read error. The CDR3 spells CANSISGRARHRYAYF. The DNA for the CDR3 is TGTGCCAACAGCATTAGCGGGAGGGCCCGGCACAGATACGCGTATTTT. This sequence joins TRBV7-9 and TRBJ2-3; 11 nucleotides agree with TRBD2. The germline CDR1 and CDR2 sequences are SEHNR and FQNEAQ (reference sequence). The CDR3 spans 16 residues.

This sequence joins TRBV9 and TRBJ2-1; 7 nucleotides match TRBD1. The CDR3 runs to 17 residues. Germline lookup yields CDR1 SGDLS and CDR2 YYNGEE. J gave up 4 bases and V 2 bases, and 12 bases lay outside the gene matches. CDR3 in DNA: TGTGCCAGCAGCGTTGAGTTGAGGGGGCCGCTTTACAATGAGCAGTTCTTC. Translated, it gives CASSVELRGPLYNEQFF.